This entry describes one TCR beta chain. Its cognate antigen has yet to be identified. One base away there is no much larger clone; base qualities are not given. The sample originates from a study of OX40 agonist ivuxolimab in advanced cancers. Looking at the study overall: Ivuxolimab was a fully human IgG2 agonistic monoclonal antibody targeting the costimulatory receptor OX40 (CD134). A male proportion of around 80% and a mean age of about 60 years, ranging from 23 to 79, were recorded for the dose-escalation cohort. Prior anti-PD-1, anti-PD-L1 or anti-CTLA-4 therapy was permitted, and about 40% of dose-escalation patients had received checkpoint inhibitors. The paper reports the monotherapy dose-escalation portion (N ≈ 52 patients) of the phase I ivuxolimab trial. Of the 50 to 55 patients in dose escalation, some 19 had hepatocellular carcinoma, some 15 had melanoma, 9 had renal cell carcinoma and 9 had head and neck cancer. Intravenous ivuxolimab was administered to patients every 2 weeks at six dose levels: 0.01, 0.1, 0.3, 1.5, 3 and 10 mg/kg. Partial responses were achieved by three dose-escalation patients, of whom one had hepatocellular carcinoma and two had cutaneous melanoma. Peripheral TCRbeta sequencing aimed to test whether ivuxolimab altered TCR sequence diversity and caused clonal T-cell expansion.

Summary of the overall study and its limitations: Partial responders in the 0.1-3.0 mg/kg groups had among the lowest normalized peripheral clonal expansion, especially among CD8+ T cells. Low levels of normalized T-cell clonal expansion were also seen in some patients who did not respond. At doses of 0.1 to 3.0 mg/kg, clonal expansion of both CD4+ and CD8+ blood T cells was observed from baseline to week 6. After ivuxolimab, expanded clones were on average more numerous among CD8+ T cells than among CD4+ T cells. Antigen specificity was not determined for the clonally expanded peripheral T cells.

V gives up 2 bases and J gives up 3 bases, and the segment between their germline ends measures 9 bases. From the cysteine through the phenylalanine, the CDR3 covers 14 amino acids. The retained sequence is limited to the CDR3, 42 bases, with the frame set at the first base. From a lookup of the germline V gene, CDR1 and CDR2 are MGHDK and SYGVNS. Patients with a history of autoimmune disease or receiving systemic immunosuppression were excluded from the trial. Peripheral blood for TCR sequencing was drawn from every dose cohort at baseline, at cycle 4 day 1 and at cycle 7 day 1. The samples were drawn from a first-in-human, open-label, multicenter phase I dose-escalation trial of ivuxolimab. Adults with locally advanced or metastatic melanoma, renal cell carcinoma, hepatocellular carcinoma or head and neck squamous cell carcinoma were enrolled in the trial. Before TCR sequencing, CD4+ and CD8+ T cells were separately sorted from peripheral blood.

Genomic DNA was isolated from the sorted cells so that the TCRbeta CDR3 region could be sequenced. The immunoSEQ Assay was used to sequence the TCRbeta CDR3 regions. What TCRdb holds here is the immuneACCESS table cut down to in-frame rearrangements. Part of the clones is not present; checked against another copy, under half of the missing clones reflect an unresolved V gene, and the others are unexplained. The sample table holds 60,000 to 75,000 clones, of which around 90% were seen once. Clones ranked in the top ten supply 14% of the sample. Sample: CD4+ or CD8+ T cells sorted from blood, taken in a trial of the OX40 agonist ivuxolimab. The rearranged chain carries TRBV25-1 and TRBJ2-3; the D gene is perhaps TRBD1, from 5 matching bases. The sequence was obtained from an adult with an advanced solid tumor such as melanoma, head and neck, liver or kidney cancer. The nucleotide sequence is given as TGTGCCAGCAGTGAAAGGACACCAACAGATACGCAGTATTTT. Its translation reads: CASSERTPTDTQYF.